This TCR beta chain was profiled in a study of shared clonotypes between healthy human individuals. Study conclusions and caveats: Sample collection involved blood only; tissue repertoires are likely different.

The CDR3 spans 16 residues. The V gene end was trimmed by 4 bases and the J gene end by 0 bases; junction bases not matched to a gene: 8. The germline V gene has CDR1 SGHRS and CDR2 YFSETQ. Several immunoSEQ 96-well plates shared each subset's DNA, each plate a replicate. TCRdb's table, derived via immunoSEQ multiplex PCR, lists solely in-frame clones and lacks some. In the table there are approximately 500,000 clones, around 73% of which are singletons. In the case of this clone: No antigen is known for it.

This receptor was taken from a woman in her thirties or forties in good health. Some clones in this sample may be carry-over from other donors' samples. The V call is TRBV5-1, the J call TRBJ2-3, with TRBD2 matching 7 bases. The sample consisted of PBMCs. The CDR3 nucleotides read TGCGCCAGCAGCGCCGTAGCGGGTACCAGCACAGATACGCAGTATTTT. Its translation: CASSAVAGTSTDTQYF.